A single sample gave rise to the 25 T cell receptor beta chains below, sequenced in a study of T cells in Graves' hyperthyroidism and ophthalmopathy. Amplification yielded TCR beta CDR3 regions, with RNA transcripts as the source. Carried out on the TCR CDR3, a first-round RT-PCR used the HTBI primer set. TCRdb re-called the multiplex PCR reads through MiXCR, storing one row per CDR3 protein. The sample contains about 640,000 distinct CDR3 sequences, less than 25% of which appear only once. The material sequenced was blood. Every receptor here comes from a man between 25 and 39 years old with Graves' ophthalmopathy.

This clonotype showed up many times. The chain combines TRBV28 with TRBJ2-1; D is ambiguous. Trimming left V 8 bases short and J 6 bases short, with 11 bases between. Per the germline V gene, CDR1 is MDHEN and CDR2 is SYDVKM. The length of the CDR3 is 12 residues. As DNA, the CDR3 is TGTGCCAGCCCCTCGCCGTTCAATGAGCAGTTCTTC. Translation: CASPSPFNEQFF.

This clonotype was seen just once. J is TRBJ2-1 and V is TRBV7-2, with 11 bases that match TRBD2. The germline gives CDR1 SGHTA, CDR2 FQGNSA. V was pared by 3 bases and J by 8 bases, with 12 bases of the junction left unmatched. The CDR3 is 17 amino acids. The CDR3 region has the DNA TGTGCCAGCAGCTTTACTGTAGCGGGAGGGTCTTTAGATGAGCAGTTCTTC. This sequence encodes CASSFTVAGGSLDEQFF.

This clonotype has at least ten counts. The CDR3 sequence is CSASTRGNQPQHF. DNA of the CDR3: TGCAGTGCTAGTACTAGGGGTAATCAGCCCCAGCATTTT. V gene TRBV20-1 combines with J gene TRBJ1-5; weak D call: TRBD1 (5 bases). CDR1 and CDR2 (germline): DFQATT, SNEGSKA (reference sequence). The ends were cut back, 3 bases at V and 4 bases at J, with 10 bases in the middle. This CDR3 comprises 13 residues.

The rearrangement joins TRBV19 to TRBJ2-2; 8 bases align to TRBD2. Germline loops: CDR1 LNHDA, CDR2 SQIVND (reference sequence). This CDR3 contains 19 residues. Germline trimming cut 5 bases from V and 0 bases from J; bases unmatched to any gene: 14. For the CDR3, the DNA is TGTGCCAGTAGTCTGCGACCTCTGACGGGAGGGCCGAACACCGGGGAGCTGTTTTTT. It yields the protein CASSLRPLTGGPNTGELFF.

In this sample, this clonotype turned up a few times. The V call is TRBV4-1, the J call TRBJ2-1, with D possibly matching TRBD2 (6 bases). Per germline, CDR1 MGHRA and CDR2 YSYEKL. The CDR3 is 17 residues long. Trimming took off 0 bases at V and 4 bases at J, with 16 bases between the two ends. The CDR3 bases are TGCGCCAGCAGCCAAGATCTTTGGGCGGGGAAGTACAATGAGCAGTTCTTC. Protein product: CASSQDLWAGKYNEQFF.

This chain links TRBV2 with TRBJ2-1, with TRBD2 identical over 9 bases. Germline CDR1 SNHLY, CDR2 FYNNEI. V lost 1 base, J lost 3 bases, and 1 base stayed unmatched. This CDR3 is 15 amino acids long. CDR3 bases: TGTGCCAGCAGTGAAGGGACTAGCGTCTACAATGAGCAGTTCTTC. As protein: CASSEGTSVYNEQFF. Full variable domain (rest looked up from reference TRBV2 and TRBJ2-1): EPEVTQTPSHQVTQMGQEVILRCVPISNHLYFYWYRQILGQKVEFLVSFYNNEISEKSEIFDDQFSVERPDGSNFTLKIRSTKLEDSAMYFCASSEGTSVYNEQFFGPGTRLTVL.

The rearrangement joins TRBV6-1 to TRBJ2-7; the D is unclear. V was cut by 5 bases and J by 2 bases, with 13 bases left in between. CDR3 length: 14 residues. Germline CDR1 and CDR2: MNHNS and SASEGT. The CDR3 DNA is TGTGCCAGCAGTAGTTTTTTGGGTACCTACGAGCAGTACTTC. Its protein product is CASSSFLGTYEQYF.

This clonotype has a handful of counts. The chain joins TRBV6-6 to TRBJ2-1; 16 bases agree with TRBD2. With V trimmed by 2 bases and J by 4 bases, 5 bases remained unmatched. Germline V CDR1 and CDR2: MNHNY, SVGAGI (reference sequence). CDR3 length: 18 amino acids. The CDR3 reads CASSYPGTSGRDYNEQFF. CDR3 DNA: TGTGCCAGCAGTTACCCGGGGACTAGCGGGAGGGATTACAATGAGCAGTTCTTC.

This clonotype was recorded a few times. The genes are TRBV29-1 and TRBJ2-7; a weak D match, TRBD1 (6 bases). Germline V gives CDR1 SQVTM, CDR2 ANQGSEA. The CDR3 contains 13 residues. Trimming left V 7 bases short and J 2 bases short, with 15 bases between. The CDR3 coding sequence is TGCAGCGCCCTGGTGGACAGTACCTACGAGCAGTACTTC. Translating gives CSALVDSTYEQYF.

This clonotype was recorded at least ten times. The V gene is TRBV6-2 or TRBV6-3, the J gene TRBJ1-2; no definite D call. Germline V gives CDR1 MNHEY, CDR2 SVGEGT. V dropped 6 bases and J dropped 3 bases, with 8 bases sitting between them. The length of the CDR3 is 12 residues. As DNA, the CDR3 is TGTGCCAGCAGACGAACTGACTATGGCTACACCTTC. This translates into CASRRTDYGYTF.

This clonotype was detected ten times or more. The CDR3 nucleotides are TGTGCCAGCAGTTTTAACGAGCAGTACTTC. It yields the protein CASSFNEQYF. The rearrangement joins TRBV28 to TRBJ2-7; no clear D gene. The CDR3 extends over 10 amino acids. The V end was cut by 3 bases, the J end by 5 bases, with 2 bases between. Germline CDR1 is MDHEN and CDR2 is SYDVKM.

Ten or more counts support this clonotype. This chain uses TRBV5-1 with TRBJ2-1; D gene uncertain. The V end was cut by 4 bases, the J end by 8 bases, with 13 bases between. The CDR3 totals 13 residues. Per the germline V gene, CDR1 is SGHRS and CDR2 is YFSETQ. CDR3 protein: CASSLPSADEQFF. CDR3 DNA sequence: TGCGCCAGCAGCCTCCCAAGTGCCGATGAGCAGTTCTTC.

This clonotype was counted only a few times. The chain combines TRBV20-1 with TRBJ1-2; D gene ambiguous. V lost 5 bases to trimming and J lost 2 bases, with 15 bases between them. The CDR3 has 14 amino acids. CDR1 is DFQATT, CDR2 SNEGSKA, per germline (reference sequence). CDR3 nucleotide sequence: TGCAGTGCTCCCGCAGGAGGAGGGAACTATGGCTACACCTTC. Encoded protein: CSAPAGGGNYGYTF.

The genes are TRBV13 and TRBJ2-1, with 12 nucleotides matching TRBD2. The ends lost 6 bases at V and 9 bases at J; junction bases unmatched: 9. From germline, CDR1 is PRHDT and CDR2 FYEKMQ (reference sequence). The CDR3 consists of 15 residues. CDR3 amino acids: CASSEVTSGSGEQFF. The DNA of the CDR3 is TGTGCCAGCAGTGAGGTGACTAGCGGGAGTGGTGAGCAGTTCTTC.

This clonotype was recorded at least ten times. The DNA of the CDR3 is TGTGCCTGGAGTCCCCCCGACGGGCGGTATCAGCCCCAGCATTTT. Translating it yields CAWSPPDGRYQPQHF. V gene TRBV30 combines with J gene TRBJ1-5; D unclear. This CDR3 spans 15 amino acids. From germline, CDR1 is GTSNPN and CDR2 SVGIG (reference sequence). The germline V and J ends were trimmed by 2 bases and 5 bases, with 16 bases remaining between them.

The DNA of the CDR3 is TGTGCCACCAGCAGAGAGGTTTGGGGGGACAATCAGCCCCAGCATTTT. It encodes CATSREVWGDNQPQHF. The rearrangement links TRBV15 to TRBJ1-5; D is possibly TRBD1 (5 bases). Germline CDR1 is LNHNV and CDR2 is YYDKDF (reference sequence). With 0 bases removed from V and 3 bases from J, the gap between germline ends came to 12 bases. The CDR3 extends over 16 amino acids.

This clonotype was seen repeatedly, ten times or more. This chain's CDR3 is CASSSGGEETQYF. DNA for the CDR3: TGTGCCAGCAGCTCGGGGGGGGAAGAGACCCAGTACTTC. V and J are TRBV11-2 and TRBJ2-5, with TRBD2 identical over 8 bases. Germline CDR1 SGHAT, CDR2 FQNNGV. CDR3 length: 13 amino acids. With V trimmed by 4 bases and J by 3 bases, 1 base remained unmatched. Full variable domain (remainder filled in from reference TRBV11-2 and TRBJ2-5): EAGVAQSPRYKIIEKRQSVAFWCNPISGHATLYWYQQILGQGPKLLIQFQNNGVVDDSQLPKDRFSAERLKGVDSTLKIQPAKLEDSAVYLCASSSGGEETQYFGPGTRLLVL.

There are a few counts of this clonotype. The CDR3 DNA is TGCGCCAGCAGCCAAGATCTCGGGGCGTCGGGAGCCAAAAACATTCAGTACTTC. Translation gives CASSQDLGASGAKNIQYF. The chain uses TRBV4-3 and TRBJ2-4, with D tentatively TRBD1 or TRBD2 (5 bases each). CDR1 is LGHNA and CDR2 is YSLEER in the germline V gene. CDR3 length: 18 residues. V shed 0 bases and J shed 0 bases, with 15 bases lying between them.

This clonotype was seen at least ten times. The chain employs TRBV7-8 and TRBJ1-4, with D possibly being TRBD1 (5 bases). Germline V gene sequence: CDR1 SGHVS, CDR2 FQNEAQ. The CDR3 runs 14 residues. Trimming took off 2 bases at V and 5 bases at J, with 9 bases between the two ends. The CDR3: CASSLNRPNEKLFF. The CDR3 nucleotides are TGTGCCAGCAGCTTAAACAGGCCAAATGAAAAACTGTTTTTT.

This clonotype was found a few times. This sequence joins TRBV3-1 and TRBJ2-7; D is ambiguous. The CDR3 length is 13 residues. The ends were cut back, 0 bases at V and 6 bases at J, with 9 bases in the middle. Germline loops: CDR1 LGHDT, CDR2 YNNKEL (reference sequence). The CDR3 sequence: CASSQERLGEQYF. The CDR3 nucleotides read TGTGCCAGCAGCCAAGAGCGGCTAGGCGAGCAGTACTTC.

This clonotype occurred a few times. The V call is TRBV6-1, the J call TRBJ2-5, with D maybe TRBD2 (6 bases). V lost 6 bases to trimming and J lost 5 bases, with 19 bases between them. Germline V CDR1 and CDR2: MNHNS, SASEGT. The CDR3 consists of 15 residues. The CDR3 nucleotides are TGTGCCAGCAGCCTACAGATTGCGGGACGGGAGACCCAGTACTTC. It specifies CASSLQIAGRETQYF.

The chain combines TRBV7-9 with TRBJ2-3; 8 bases match TRBD2. CDR1 SEHNR and CDR2 FQNEAQ come from the germline V gene (reference sequence). This CDR3 is built from 16 residues. J gave up 5 bases and V 5 bases, and 12 bases lay outside the gene matches. The CDR3 loop reads CASSAFAGRGLDTQYF. The DNA of the CDR3 is TGTGCCAGCAGCGCCTTTGCCGGGAGGGGTCTAGATACGCAGTATTTT.

This clonotype was seen repeatedly, ten times or more. The chain has TRBV28 and TRBJ2-7, with 9 bases fitting TRBD2. The germline V gene has CDR1 MDHEN and CDR2 SYDVKM. Losses at the gene ends were 10 bases for V and 2 bases for J; bases not matched to a gene: 6. The CDR3 is 13 residues long. CDR3 sequence reads: CATRSGGTYEQYF. In DNA, the CDR3 is TGTGCCACCCGTAGCGGGGGTACCTACGAGCAGTACTTC.

V is TRBV7-9 and J is TRBJ2-5; D may be TRBD1 (7 bases). Germline V gives CDR1 SEHNR, CDR2 FQNEAQ (reference sequence). Trimming took 6 bases from V and 2 from J, leaving 22 bases between them. The CDR3 runs to 17 residues. CDR3 nucleotides: TGTGCCAGCAGACAACTAGGGGCAGGGGGGCCTCAAGAGACCCAGTACTTC. Residues: CASRQLGAGGPQETQYF.

This clonotype was found a few times. This sequence joins TRBV2 and TRBJ2-1; 8 bases match TRBD1. Trimming removed 3 bases from V and 9 bases from J; junction bases left unmatched: 4. Germline CDR1 and CDR2: SNHLY and FYNNEI. CDR3 length: 13 residues. The CDR3 spells CASSDQGAGEQFF. The CDR3 DNA follows: TGTGCCAGCAGTGATCAGGGGGCCGGTGAGCAGTTCTTC. Combining the CDR3 with reference TRBV2 and TRBJ2-1 gives the whole variable domain EPEVTQTPSHQVTQMGQEVILRCVPISNHLYFYWYRQILGQKVEFLVSFYNNEISEKSEIFDDQFSVERPDGSNFTLKIRSTKLEDSAMYFCASSDQGAGEQFFGPGTRLTVL.